Listed here are 29 T cell receptor beta chains from one sample, sequenced in a study of OX40 agonist ivuxolimab in advanced cancers. Here immunoSEQ multiplex PCR was the method, and the copy in TCRdb shows in-frame clones only, minus some. The table records about 21,000 clones, 74% of them present only once. Specimen: CD4+ or CD8+ T cells sorted from blood, collected in a trial of the OX40 agonist ivuxolimab. These receptor sequences come from an adult with an advanced solid tumor such as melanoma, head and neck, liver or kidney cancer.

V and J are TRBV7-9 and TRBJ2-7; 8 bases line up with TRBD2. The CDR3 consists of 15 residues. CDR1 is SEHNR, CDR2 FQNEAQ, per germline (reference sequence). V was pared by 3 bases and J by 2 bases, with 6 bases of the junction left unmatched. The CDR3 DNA reads as TGTGCCAGCAGCTTTGGGTCGGGAGGGGCCTACGAGCAGTACTTC. This encodes CASSFGSGGAYEQYF.

The rearrangement joins TRBV28 to TRBJ2-7; D remains ambiguous. V lost 6 bases to trimming and J lost 0 bases, with 12 bases between them. Germline CDR1 MDHEN, CDR2 SYDVKM. The CDR3 totals 14 residues. CDR3 in DNA: TGTGCCAGCAGCTCGATGGTAAGCTCCTACGAGCAGTACTTC. This sequence encodes CASSSMVSSYEQYF. Drawing the rest from reference TRBV28 and TRBJ2-7, the complete variable domain is DVKVTQSSRYLVKRTGEKVFLECVQDMDHENMFWYRQDPGLGLRLIYFSYDVKMKEKGDIPEGYSVSREKKERFSLILESASTNQTSMYLCASSSMVSSYEQYFGPGTRLTVT.

In this sample, this clone turned up a few times. CDR3: CASRQISDRLNTEAFF. CDR3 DNA sequence: TGCGCCAGCAGACAGATTTCAGACAGACTGAACACTGAAGCTTTCTTT. V and J are TRBV4-1 and TRBJ1-1; D perhaps matches TRBD1 (5 bases). Trimming removed 6 bases at V and 0 bases at J, with 17 bases between. The CDR3 sequence is 16 residues long. Germline-derived CDR1 and CDR2 are MGHRA and YSYEKL.

V usage is TRBV4-1 and J usage is TRBJ2-3; 11 bases are shared with TRBD2. The CDR3 consists of 15 residues. V was pared by 3 bases and J by 4 bases, with 3 bases of the junction left unmatched. CDR1 and CDR2 from the germline V gene are MGHRA and YSYEKL. The CDR3 sequence is CASSHSGGAADTQYF. Here the CDR3 DNA reads TGCGCCAGCAGCCATAGCGGGGGGGCCGCAGATACGCAGTATTTT.

V and J are TRBV15 and TRBJ2-2; D is uncertain. CDR3 length equals 13 residues. Germline assignment: CDR1 LNHNV and CDR2 YYDKDF (reference sequence). Trimming stripped 0 bases from V and 6 bases from J, with 5 bases between. CDR3 sequence: CATSRDLAGELFF. The CDR3 bases are TGTGCCACCAGCAGAGATTTGGCCGGGGAGCTGTTTTTT.

This chain links TRBV19 with TRBJ2-7, with TRBD2 as a possible D gene (5 bases). Germline V gene data show CDR1 as LNHDA and CDR2 as SQIVND (reference sequence). The CDR3 is 13 residues long. V lost 4 bases, J lost 2 bases, and 9 bases lay in between. The CDR3: CASSSSGPYEQYF. The CDR3 DNA is TGTGCCAGTAGTAGCAGCGGTCCCTACGAGCAGTACTTC.

The gene calls are TRBV6-5 and TRBJ2-5; possible D gene TRBD2, 5 bases. The CDR3 is 12 amino acids. Germline-derived CDR1 and CDR2 are MNHEY and SVGAGI. V was shortened by 8 bases and J by 5 bases, with 12 bases between the two germline ends. The CDR3 region is CASGLAGETQYF. The CDR3 DNA follows: TGTGCCAGCGGGCTAGCTGGTGAGACCCAGTACTTC.

The chain carries TRBV7-6 and TRBJ1-6; TRBD1 might be the D (5 bases). From germline, CDR1 is SGHVS and CDR2 FNYEAQ. The CDR3 totals 16 residues. With 3 bases removed from V and 5 bases from J, the gap between germline ends came to 14 bases. DNA of the CDR3: TGTGCCAGCAGCTTGACAGAGACAGCACATAATTCACCCCTCCACTTT. Translation gives CASSLTETAHNSPLHF. Full variable domain (outside the CDR3, taken from reference TRBV7-6 and TRBJ1-6): GAGVSQSPRYKVTKRGQDVALRCDPISGHVSLYWYRQALGQGPEFLTYFNYEAQQDKSGLPNDRFSAERPEGSISTLTIQRTEQRDSAMYRCASSLTETAHNSPLHFGNGTRLTVT.

The chain employs TRBV10-1 and TRBJ2-2, with D unclear. This CDR3 has 15 amino acids. Germline CDR1 reads WNHNN; CDR2 reads SYGVQD (reference sequence). V was pared by 4 bases and J by 4 bases, with 13 bases between. The CDR3 sequence is CASSGSPGGTGELFF. The CDR3 bases are TGCGCCAGCAGTGGATCGCCGGGCGGCACCGGGGAGCTGTTTTTT.

The chain employs TRBV27 and TRBJ2-1, with 14 bases matching TRBD2. The length of the CDR3 is 14 residues. Germline V gene sequence: CDR1 MNHEY, CDR2 SMNVEV (reference sequence). The trim removed 6 bases at V and 9 bases at J, leaving 4 bases unmatched. The CDR3 here is CASRGLAGDLEQFF. For the CDR3, the DNA is TGTGCCAGCAGGGGACTAGCGGGAGATCTTGAGCAGTTCTTC.

This clone is medium-sized (0.01 to 0.1%) by share. The CDR3 protein is CASSPGASGDSYEQYF. The CDR3 DNA reads as TGTGCCAGCAGCCCAGGGGCTAGCGGGGACTCCTACGAGCAGTACTTC. The V and J genes are TRBV11-2 and TRBJ2-7; 9 nucleotides match TRBD2. Germline trimming cut 5 bases from V and 0 bases from J; bases unmatched to any gene: 8. The CDR3 extends over 16 amino acids. Germline loops: CDR1 SGHAT, CDR2 FQNNGV.

V is TRBV4-3 and J is TRBJ1-2, with 7 bases lining up with TRBD1. V was clipped by 4 bases and J by 2 bases; unmatched bases: 13. This CDR3 is built from 17 residues. Germline V gene sequence: CDR1 LGHNA, CDR2 YSLEER. CDR3 nucleotide sequence: TGCGCCAGCAGCCCCCAGGGGGGAACTAGGGTCAACTATGGCTACACCTTC. Translation: CASSPQGGTRVNYGYTF.

The chain recombines TRBV19 with TRBJ1-5, with 9 bases aligning to TRBD1. The CDR3 contains 16 residues. Germline-derived CDR1 and CDR2 are LNHDA and SQIVND (reference sequence). Unmatched junction bases numbered 14, after V lost 5 bases and J lost 9 bases. CDR3 in amino acids: CASSEGGTGLLLPQHF. In DNA, the CDR3 is TGTGCCAGTAGTGAGGGGGGGACAGGGCTTCTTCTGCCCCAGCATTTT.

This clone was counted only a few times. This chain joins TRBV28 and TRBJ2-5; 7 bases map to TRBD2. With 7 bases clipped from V and 5 bases from J, the junction kept 10 bases outside the gene matches. Germline CDR1 MDHEN, CDR2 SYDVKM. The CDR3 is 14 residues long. DNA for the CDR3: TGTGCCAGCACTGACGGCGGGAGCGCGGAGACCCAGTACTTC. It yields the protein CASTDGGSAETQYF.

The chain links TRBV10-3 to TRBJ2-3; 9 bases align to TRBD1. Germline CDR1 reads ENHRY; CDR2 reads SYGVKD. Trimming removed 0 bases from V and 4 bases from J; junction bases left unmatched: 2. The CDR3 contains 15 residues. CDR3 DNA: TGTGCCATCAGTGAGTCCGGACAGGGGTCAGATACGCAGTATTTT. This encodes CAISESGQGSDTQYF.

This chain uses TRBV6-5 with TRBJ1-1; TRBD1 agrees at 8 bases. This CDR3 comprises 14 residues. The germline gives CDR1 MNHEY, CDR2 SVGAGI. The ends lost 6 bases at V and 7 bases at J; junction bases unmatched: 10. The CDR3 sequence: CASRPGTGYSEAFF. The CDR3 region has the DNA TGTGCCAGCAGACCCGGGACAGGCTATAGTGAAGCTTTCTTT.

This chain connects TRBV7-6 to TRBJ2-7; unclear D gene. The CDR3 loop spans 15 amino acids. CDR1 and CDR2 (germline): SGHVS, FNYEAQ. Trimming removed 3 bases at V and 4 bases at J, with 16 bases between. The CDR3 loop is CASSLEPGVIYEQYF. The CDR3, as DNA: TGTGCCAGCAGCTTGGAACCGGGCGTCATTTACGAGCAGTACTTC.

J is TRBJ2-1 and V is TRBV4-2; a possible D gene is TRBD2 (6 bases). This CDR3 has 17 residues. V lost 1 base to trimming and J lost 4 bases, with 17 bases between them. Germline V gene data show CDR1 as LGHNA and CDR2 as YNFKEQ. CDR3: CASSQVPFAGRYNEQFF. CDR3 bases: TGTGCCAGCAGCCAAGTCCCTTTTGCGGGAAGGTACAATGAGCAGTTCTTC.

This clone was observed a few times. The gene calls are TRBV10-3 and TRBJ1-5, with D uncertain. Germline V gene sequence: CDR1 ENHRY, CDR2 SYGVKD. The CDR3 extends over 13 amino acids. V was pared by 3 bases and J by 4 bases, with 7 bases between. The CDR3 sequence is CAISETENQPQHF. The DNA of the CDR3 is TGTGCCATCAGTGAAACAGAAAATCAGCCCCAGCATTTT.

CDR3 sequence: CATFRGYEQYF. In nucleotides, the CDR3 is TGTGCCACCTTCAGGGGATACGAGCAGTACTTC. The V and J genes are TRBV27 and TRBJ2-7; D might be TRBD1 (6 bases). The CDR3 covers 11 residues. In germline, CDR1 is MNHEY, CDR2 SMNVEV (reference sequence). Trimming pared 10 bases from V and 4 bases from J, leaving 11 bases between.

V is TRBV19 and J is TRBJ1-1; D is unclear. Germline assignment: CDR1 LNHDA and CDR2 SQIVND (reference sequence). CDR3 length equals 15 residues. Trimming removed 5 bases at V and 0 bases at J, with 13 bases between. CDR3: CASSAEIGLNTEAFF. The CDR3 bases are TGTGCCAGTAGTGCCGAGATCGGGCTGAACACTGAAGCTTTCTTT.

The chain employs TRBV27 and TRBJ2-7; 9 bases line up with TRBD2. Germline V lookup: CDR1 MNHEY, CDR2 SMNVEV (reference sequence). The CDR3 extends over 16 amino acids. V lost 1 base to trimming and J lost 1 base; unmatched junction nucleotides: 5. CDR3 protein: CASSLYYAGGSYEQYF. The CDR3 region has the DNA TGTGCCAGCAGTTTATATTATGCGGGGGGGTCCTACGAGCAGTACTTC.

The V gene is TRBV4-1, the J gene TRBJ2-2, with D unresolved. V dropped 6 bases and J dropped 1 base, with 6 bases sitting between them. CDR3 length equals 13 residues. CDR1 and CDR2 (germline): MGHRA, YSYEKL. The CDR3 spells CASRPMNTGELFF. In nucleotides, the CDR3 is TGCGCCAGCAGACCGATGAACACCGGGGAGCTGTTTTTT.

V and J are TRBV5-1 and TRBJ2-7; D ambiguous. V was clipped by 5 bases and J by 6 bases, with 15 bases between them. The CDR3 is made up of 13 amino acids. Per germline, CDR1 SGHRS and CDR2 YFSETQ. This chain's CDR3 is CASRMVVATEQYF. The CDR3, as DNA: TGCGCCAGCAGAATGGTGGTAGCTACCGAGCAGTACTTC. The full variable domain, in which reference TRBV5-1 and TRBJ2-7 provide the parts outside the CDR3, is KAGVTQTPRYLIKTRGQQVTLSCSPISGHRSVSWYQQTPGQGLQFLFEYFSETQRNKGNFPGRFSGRQFSNSRSEMNVSTLELGDSALYLCASRMVVATEQYFGPGTRLTVT.

The chain couples TRBV11-2 to TRBJ2-3; D possibly corresponds to TRBD2 (6 bases). Looked up from germline, CDR1 is SGHAT and CDR2 is FQNNGV. The V end was cut by 4 bases, the J end by 6 bases, with 8 bases between. The CDR3 has 12 residues. The CDR3 bases are TGTGCCAGCAGCTACCTAGCGGATACGCAGTATTTT. The encoded protein is CASSYLADTQYF. Full variable domain (outside the CDR3, taken from reference TRBV11-2 and TRBJ2-3): EAGVAQSPRYKIIEKRQSVAFWCNPISGHATLYWYQQILGQGPKLLIQFQNNGVVDDSQLPKDRFSAERLKGVDSTLKIQPAKLEDSAVYLCASSYLADTQYFGPGTRLTVL.

This clone appeared a few times. The rearrangement uses TRBV6-5 and TRBJ2-7; a weak D match, TRBD1 (5 bases). Germline V lookup: CDR1 MNHEY, CDR2 SVGAGI. The CDR3 runs to 15 residues. V lost 0 bases to trimming and J lost 5 bases, with 14 bases between them. CDR3 bases: TGTGCCAGCAGTTACTCCCAGGGTAATCCCAACGAGCAGTACTTC. Protein: CASSYSQGNPNEQYF.

The J gene is TRBJ2-3, the V gene TRBV7-9; D is unclear. V was cut by 5 bases and J by 2 bases, with 8 bases left in between. This CDR3 comprises 13 residues. Per the germline V gene, CDR1 is SEHNR and CDR2 is FQNEAQ (reference sequence). The CDR3 DNA follows: TGTGCCAGCAGCGGCTTGAACACAGATACGCAGTATTTT. Its protein is CASSGLNTDTQYF.

The chain links TRBV9 to TRBJ2-3; 9 positions agree with TRBD1. The length of the CDR3 is 17 residues. Germline V gives CDR1 SGDLS, CDR2 YYNGEE. V dropped 3 bases and J dropped 0; count of bases not matched to a gene: 8. The CDR3 DNA reads as TGTGCCAGCAGCGGGCGAACCGGGACAGGGAGCACAGATACGCAGTATTTT. Translated, it gives CASSGRTGTGSTDTQYF. The whole variable domain, filled in from reference TRBV9 and TRBJ2-3, reads DSGVTQTPKHLITATGQRVTLRCSPRSGDLSVYWYQQSLDQGLQFLIQYYNGEERAKGNILERFSAQQFPDLHSELNLSSLELGDSALYFCASSGRTGTGSTDTQYFGPGTRLTVL.

The rearrangement links TRBV11-3 to TRBJ2-7, with 7 bases aligning to TRBD1. The CDR3 consists of 13 residues. V shed 5 bases, J shed 5 bases, and the junction held 6 bases outside the gene matches. Germline V gives CDR1 SGHNT, CDR2 YENEEA. The CDR3 sequence is CASSAGTEDEQYF. The CDR3 DNA reads TGTGCCAGCAGCGCCGGGACAGAGGACGAGCAGTACTTC.